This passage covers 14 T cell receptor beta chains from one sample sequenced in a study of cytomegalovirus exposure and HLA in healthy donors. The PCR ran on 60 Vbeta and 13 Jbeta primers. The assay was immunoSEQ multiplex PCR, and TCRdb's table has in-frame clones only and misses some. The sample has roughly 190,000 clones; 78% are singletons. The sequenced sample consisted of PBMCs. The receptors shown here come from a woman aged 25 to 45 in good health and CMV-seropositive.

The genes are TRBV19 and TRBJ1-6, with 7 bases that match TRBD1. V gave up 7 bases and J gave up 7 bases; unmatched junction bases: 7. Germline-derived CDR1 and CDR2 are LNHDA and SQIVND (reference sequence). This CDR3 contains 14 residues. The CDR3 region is CASTPGTANSPLHF. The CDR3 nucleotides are TGTGCCAGTACCCCCGGGACAGCGAATTCACCCCTCCACTTT.

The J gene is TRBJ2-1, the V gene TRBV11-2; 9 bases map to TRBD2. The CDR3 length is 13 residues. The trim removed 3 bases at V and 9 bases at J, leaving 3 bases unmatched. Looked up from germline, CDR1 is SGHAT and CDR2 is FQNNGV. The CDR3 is CASSFSSGTEQFF. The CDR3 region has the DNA TGTGCCAGCAGCTTTTCTAGCGGGACTGAGCAGTTCTTC.

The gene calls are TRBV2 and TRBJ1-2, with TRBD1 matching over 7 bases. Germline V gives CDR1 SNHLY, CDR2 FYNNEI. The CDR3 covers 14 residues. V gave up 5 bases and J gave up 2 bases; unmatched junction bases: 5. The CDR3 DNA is TGTGCCAGCAGTCAGAAGGGACAGAACTATGGCTACACCTTC. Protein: CASSQKGQNYGYTF.

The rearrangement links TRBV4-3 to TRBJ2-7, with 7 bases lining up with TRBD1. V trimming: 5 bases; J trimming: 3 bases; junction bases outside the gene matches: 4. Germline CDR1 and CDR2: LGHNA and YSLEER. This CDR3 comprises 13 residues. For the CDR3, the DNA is TGCGCCAGCAGCATAAGACAGGGCTACGAGCAGTACTTC. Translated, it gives CASSIRQGYEQYF.

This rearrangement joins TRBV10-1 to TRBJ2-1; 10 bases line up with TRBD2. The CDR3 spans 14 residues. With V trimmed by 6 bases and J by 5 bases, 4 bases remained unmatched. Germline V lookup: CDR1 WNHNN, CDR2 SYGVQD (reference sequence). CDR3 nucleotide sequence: TGCGCCAGCAGCAGCGGGGGGGCTCACAATGAGCAGTTCTTC. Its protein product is CASSSGGAHNEQFF.

In DNA, the CDR3 is TGTGCCAGCAGCCAAGATGGTGAGGCGGGGCCCAACCTTTGGGATACGCAGTATTTT. Encoded protein: CASSQDGEAGPNLWDTQYF. The chain links TRBV14 to TRBJ2-3, with TRBD2 as a possible D gene (6 bases). V was trimmed by 0 bases and J by 6 bases, leaving 25 bases between them. Germline assignment: CDR1 SGHDN and CDR2 FVKESK. The CDR3 spans 19 residues.

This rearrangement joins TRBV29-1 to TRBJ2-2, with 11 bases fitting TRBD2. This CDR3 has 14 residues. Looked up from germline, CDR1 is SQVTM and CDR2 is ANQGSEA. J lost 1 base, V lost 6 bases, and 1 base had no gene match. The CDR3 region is CSVGTSGNTGELFF. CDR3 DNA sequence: TGCAGCGTGGGGACTAGCGGGAACACCGGGGAGCTGTTTTTT.

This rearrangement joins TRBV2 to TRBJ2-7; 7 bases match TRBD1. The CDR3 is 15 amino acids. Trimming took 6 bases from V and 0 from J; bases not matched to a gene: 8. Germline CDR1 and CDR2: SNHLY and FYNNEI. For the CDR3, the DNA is TGTGCCAGCAGACTACTGACAGGGAACTCCTACGAGCAGTACTTC. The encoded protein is CASRLLTGNSYEQYF.

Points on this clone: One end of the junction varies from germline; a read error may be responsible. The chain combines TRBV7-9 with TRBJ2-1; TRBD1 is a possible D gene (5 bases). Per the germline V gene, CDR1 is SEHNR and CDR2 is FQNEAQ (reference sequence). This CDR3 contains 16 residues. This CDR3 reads CSSSLGYRIYYNEQFF. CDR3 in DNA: TGTTCCAGCAGCTTAGGGTACAGGATCTACTACAATGAGCAGTTCTTC.

For the CDR3, the DNA is TGTGCCAGCAGCCGCCCCCCGGGACTAGCGGGGGGGCCGTACCCCACCCAAGAGACCCAGTACTTC. Translated, it gives CASSRPPGLAGGPYPTQETQYF. V is TRBV28 and J is TRBJ2-5; 16 bases are a match to TRBD2. The CDR3 is 22 residues long. CDR1 is MDHEN and CDR2 is SYDVKM in the germline V gene. V dropped 6 bases and J dropped 1; count of bases not matched to a gene: 20.

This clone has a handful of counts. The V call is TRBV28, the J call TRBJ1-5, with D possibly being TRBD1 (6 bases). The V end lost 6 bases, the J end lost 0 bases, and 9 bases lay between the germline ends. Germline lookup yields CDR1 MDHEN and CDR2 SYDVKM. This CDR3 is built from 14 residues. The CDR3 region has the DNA TGTGCCAGCAGCCGACAGGATAGCAATCAGCCCCAGCATTTT. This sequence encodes CASSRQDSNQPQHF.

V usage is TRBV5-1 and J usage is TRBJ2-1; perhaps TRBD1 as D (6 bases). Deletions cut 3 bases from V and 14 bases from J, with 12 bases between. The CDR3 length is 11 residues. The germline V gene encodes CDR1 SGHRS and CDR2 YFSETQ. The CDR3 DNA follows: TGCGCCAGCAGCTCAGGGGTGGGGGAGTTCTTC. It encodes CASSSGVGEFF.

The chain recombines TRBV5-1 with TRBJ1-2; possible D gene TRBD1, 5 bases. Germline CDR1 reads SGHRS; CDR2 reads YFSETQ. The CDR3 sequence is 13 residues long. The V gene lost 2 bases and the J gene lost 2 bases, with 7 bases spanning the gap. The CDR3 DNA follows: TGCGCCAGCAGCTTACAGGAGAACTATGGCTACACCTTC. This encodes CASSLQENYGYTF.

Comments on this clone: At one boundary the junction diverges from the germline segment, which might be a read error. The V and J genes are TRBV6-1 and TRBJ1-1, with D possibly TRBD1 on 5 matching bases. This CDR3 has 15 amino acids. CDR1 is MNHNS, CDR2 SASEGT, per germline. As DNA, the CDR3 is TGTGCCAGCGGTGAGGATTTCAGGGAAAACACTGAAGCTTTCTTT. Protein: CASGEDFRENTEAFF.